A selection of T cell receptor beta chains follows, all from one sample in a study of T-cell reconstitution after alpha-beta-depleted transplantation in children. TCRdb re-derived calls from the PCR reads in MiXCR, one entry per CDR3 protein. This sample has 700,000 to 950,000 distinct CDR3 sequences, with around 15% found just once. Material: PBMCs, mostly from graft donor cells, obtained 360 days after TCRalphabeta/CD19-depleted stem cell transplant. These receptors all come from a male patient under 18 who had a stem cell transplant for acute lymphoblastic leukemia, so the T cells may come from the graft donor. The CDR3 runs from the conserved cysteine through the conserved F or W. The D gene is left open where the match is weak. Only part of the rows carry a size: once, few, many, or a class if the clone is expanded.

clone_size | j_call | v_call | d_call | cdr3_aa | cdr3_nt
many | TRBJ2-3 | TRBV29-1 | TRBD1 | CSVWTGGADTQYF | TGCAGCGTCTGGACAGGGGGTGCAGATACGCAGTATTTT
NA | TRBJ2-3 | TRBV5-1 | NA | CASSFLASQGQYF | TGCGCCAGCAGCTTCCTAGCGTCCCAAGGGCAGTATTTT
many | TRBJ1-4 | TRBV4-2 | NA | CASSQDWQGTNEKLFF | TGTGCCAGCAGCCAAGACTGGCAGGGGACTAATGAAAAACTGTTTTTT
few | TRBJ1-2 | TRBV29-1 | TRBD1 | CSVTEDRAIAYGYTF | TGCAGCGTTACCGAGGACAGGGCCATTGCCTATGGCTACACCTTC
many | TRBJ1-1 | TRBV2 | NA | CASSTNRGVEAFF | TGTGCCAGCAGCACGAACCGGGGGGTTGAAGCTTTCTTT
NA | TRBJ1-1 | TRBV5-1 | NA | CASSFMDPTLNTEAFF | TGCGCCAGCAGCTTCATGGACCCGACCCTTAACACTGAAGCTTTCTTT
NA | TRBJ2-5 | TRBV18 | TRBD1 | CASSLVSGTGFGETQYF | TGTGCCAGCTCCCTTGTATCCGGGACAGGGTTTGGAGAGACCCAGTACTTC
few | TRBJ2-5 | TRBV24-1 | NA | CATSARRVGGAQETQYF | TGTGCCACCAGTGCCCGCAGGGTGGGCGGAGCACAAGAGACCCAGTACTTC
few | TRBJ2-1 | TRBV5-1 | NA | CASSPPKSSYNEQFF | TGCGCCAGCAGCCCCCCCAAGAGCTCCTACAATGAGCAGTTCTTC
NA | TRBJ2-7 | TRBV12-3/TRBV12-4 | NA | CASSSPPPLVF | TGTGCCAGCAGTTCCCCCCCCCCGCTAGTGTTC
NA | TRBJ2-3 | TRBV2 | TRBD1 | CASSEREGQGPITDTQYF | TGTGCCAGCAGTGAGAGAGAGGGACAGGGCCCGATCACAGATACGCAGTATTTT
few | TRBJ2-1 | TRBV11-2 | TRBD2 | CASSRTSGRSYNEQFF | TGTGCCAGCAGTCGGACTAGCGGTCGCTCCTACAATGAGCAGTTCTTC
NA | TRBJ2-7 | TRBV29-1 | NA | CSVAFGLTYEQYF | TGCAGCGTTGCCTTCGGGTTAACCTACGAGCAGTACTTC
few | TRBJ2-7 | TRBV9 | NA | CASSPRPNYSYEQYF | TGTGCCAGCAGCCCCCGACCCAACTACTCCTACGAGCAGTACTTC
few | TRBJ2-7 | TRBV29-1 | TRBD2 | CSGSISGTYEQYF | TGCAGCGGTTCCATCAGCGGGACCTACGAGCAGTACTTC
few | TRBJ2-5 | TRBV12-3/TRBV12-4 | NA | CASSSSTTGQETQYF | TGTGCCAGCAGTTCCTCGACGACTGGACAAGAGACCCAGTACTTC
few | TRBJ2-7 | TRBV19 | TRBD2 | CASSTGLAGPYEQYF | TGTGCCAGTAGTACAGGACTAGCGGGCCCCTACGAGCAGTACTTC
NA | TRBJ2-5 | TRBV6-1 | TRBD1 | CASLDRGREETQYF | TGTGCCAGCCTCGACAGGGGGCGGGAGGAGACCCAGTACTTC
few | TRBJ1-1 | TRBV29-1 | TRBD1 | CSVVYSTGVQAFF | TGCAGCGTCGTCTATTCGACAGGGGTGCAGGCTTTCTTT
few | TRBJ2-1 | TRBV6-1 | TRBD1 | CASRVTGGHEQFF | TGTGCCAGCAGGGTGACAGGGGGCCATGAGCAGTTCTTC
few | TRBJ1-1 | TRBV18 | NA | CASSPLTGSNTEAFF | TGTGCCAGCTCACCATTAACAGGGTCGAACACTGAAGCTTTCTTT
few | TRBJ2-7 | TRBV20-1 | NA | CSASTLSYEQYF | TGCAGTGCTTCAACCCTTTCCTACGAGCAGTACTTC
many | TRBJ2-1 | TRBV9 | NA | CASSVGNYNEQFF | TGTGCCAGCAGCGTAGGGAACTACAATGAGCAGTTCTTC
many | TRBJ2-3 | TRBV7-6 | NA | CASSLDRARDTQYF | TGTGCCAGCAGCTTAGACAGGGCGAGAGATACGCAGTATTTT
few | TRBJ2-7 | TRBV6-4 | TRBD2 | CASSDTSVSEQYF | TGTGCCAGCAGTGACACTAGCGTGAGCGAGCAGTACTTC
once | TRBJ1-2 | TRBV4-1 | NA | CASSQDPGRESANYGYTF | TGCGCCAGCAGCCAAGATCCTGGCAGGGAATCAGCTAACTATGGCTACACCTTC
NA | TRBJ1-2 | TRBV7-9 | TRBD1 | CASSAQTGSFGYTF | TGTGCCAGCAGCGCACAGACAGGGTCCTTCGGCTACACCTTC